This TCR beta chain was captured by sequencing in a study of T cells in Graves' hyperthyroidism and ophthalmopathy. This CDR3 contains 17 residues. Germline CDR1 and CDR2: DFQATT and SNEGSKA (reference sequence). There are a few counts of this clonotype. A read error may be the cause here, since a much bigger clone is one base away. Extraction of PBMCs used 8 to 10 ml of fresh peripheral blood. Amplified TCR beta CDR3 regions derived from RNA transcripts. Researchers ran a first-round RT-PCR on the TCR CDR3 using the HTBI primer set. In TCRdb, the multiplex PCR reads were re-called with MiXCR into one record per CDR3 protein. Among around 350,000 distinct CDR3 sequences listed, roughly 15% were seen once.

What was sequenced was blood. This sequence joins TRBV20-1 and TRBJ2-3; 7 bases agree with TRBD2. This clonotype originated in a woman aged 30 to 39 with Graves' ophthalmopathy. DNA for the CDR3: TGCAATGCTAACTCAGTAGGGCGCGGGGGAGGTACAGATACGCAGTATTTT. This gives the protein CNANSVGRGGGTDTQYF.